Below, 6 T cell receptor beta chains from the same sample are listed, as sequenced in a study of cytomegalovirus exposure and HLA in healthy donors. PCR involved 60 Vbeta and 13 Jbeta primers. Using immunoSEQ multiplex PCR, the repertoire was profiled, and TCRdb retains in-frame clones only, with some absent. The repertoire holds about 160,000 clones, with 80% as singletons. Sequenced input: PBMCs. These receptors all come from a woman in her forties or fifties in good health and CMV-seronegative.

The chain carries TRBV2 and TRBJ2-1, with TRBD1 matching 9 bases. V lost 7 bases, J lost 8 bases, and 9 bases stayed unmatched. The V gene's germline CDR1 is SNHLY and CDR2 FYNNEI. This CDR3 has 14 residues. This CDR3 reads CASTGTGPRDEQFF. The CDR3 DNA sequence: TGTGCCAGCACCGGGACAGGGCCCAGGGATGAGCAGTTCTTC.

This chain links TRBV15 with TRBJ2-1; D may be TRBD2 (5 bases). This CDR3 has 14 residues. V lost 7 bases, J lost 5 bases, and 15 bases lay in between. CDR1 and CDR2 (germline): LNHNV, YYDKDF (reference sequence). The CDR3 region has the DNA TGTGCCACCACGAGGGATAACCAAGACAATGAGCAGTTCTTC. The encoded protein is CATTRDNQDNEQFF.

V gene TRBV30 combines with J gene TRBJ1-4; 9 bases are a match to TRBD1. The trim removed 3 bases at V and 7 bases at J, leaving 3 bases unmatched. This CDR3 comprises 13 residues. Germline loops: CDR1 GTSNPN, CDR2 SVGIG (reference sequence). The CDR3 DNA is TGTGCCTGGAGACAGGGGGCGACTGAAAAACTGTTTTTT. As protein: CAWRQGATEKLFF. The whole variable domain, filled in from reference TRBV30 and TRBJ1-4, reads SQTIHQWPATLVQPVGSPLSLECTVEGTSNPNLYWYRQAAGRGLQLLFYSVGIGQISSEVPQNLSASRPQDRQFILSSKKLLLSDSGFYLCAWRQGATEKLFFGSGTQLSVL.

This clone showed up just a few times. V is TRBV19 and J is TRBJ2-1; possibly TRBD1 for D (6 bases). From germline, CDR1 is LNHDA and CDR2 SQIVND (reference sequence). The CDR3 is made up of 12 amino acids. Trimming took 9 bases from V and 7 from J, leaving 13 bases between them. The CDR3 sequence is CASALTGNEQFF. As DNA, the CDR3 is TGTGCCAGCGCACTGACAGGTAATGAGCAGTTCTTC.

A single count supports this clone. This rearrangement joins TRBV18 to TRBJ1-5; a weak D match, TRBD1 (6 bases). The V gene lost 1 base and the J gene lost 7 bases, with 11 bases spanning the gap. The CDR3 is 14 amino acids. CDR1 and CDR2 from the germline V gene are KGHSH and LQKENI. In DNA, the CDR3 is TGTGCCAGCTCACCACAGGGGGTCGGGCAGCCCCAGCATTTT. It is translated as CASSPQGVGQPQHF.

The chain employs TRBV28 and TRBJ1-2; 7 positions match TRBD1. V lost 6 bases and J lost 2; bases outside the gene matches: 9. Germline CDR1 is MDHEN and CDR2 is SYDVKM. CDR3 length equals 15 residues. This CDR3 is CASRPDREVNYGYTF. The CDR3 nucleotides read TGTGCCAGCAGACCTGACAGGGAGGTAAACTATGGCTACACCTTC.